Listed below are T cell receptor beta chains from one sample, sequenced in a study of blood T cell repertoires in COVID-19. Using immunoSEQ multiplex PCR, the repertoire was profiled, and TCRdb retains in-frame clones only, with some absent. In the table there are 45,000 or so clones, more than 75% of which are singletons. Source material: peripheral blood. These receptors originate from an elderly woman with COVID-19, enrolled during active disease. The CDR3 runs from the conserved cysteine through the conserved F or W.

CDR3aa: CASTQALQGEKLFF; j_gene: TRBJ1-4; v_gene: TRBV5-1
CDR3aa: CASSLADAGGLETQYF; j_gene: TRBJ2-5; v_gene: TRBV5-6
CDR3aa: CASSSPFRGDYGYTF; j_gene: TRBJ1-2; v_gene: TRBV27
CDR3aa: CASRQWGHSPLHF; j_gene: TRBJ1-6; v_gene: TRBV28
CDR3aa: CASSSGDGSSYNSPLHF; j_gene: TRBJ1-6; v_gene: TRBV7-9
CDR3aa: CASSLTSGSTSTDTQYF; j_gene: TRBJ2-3; v_gene: TRBV6-6
CDR3aa: CASSEMGAGANVLTF; j_gene: TRBJ2-6; v_gene: TRBV5-1
CDR3aa: CASSRGQGFYNEQFF; j_gene: TRBJ2-1; v_gene: TRBV4-1
CDR3aa: CASSEGRRDEKLFF; j_gene: TRBJ1-4; v_gene: TRBV2
CDR3aa: CASSNYPGTSGPGTQYF; j_gene: TRBJ2-3; v_gene: TRBV7-6
CDR3aa: CASSDGPQQPQHF; j_gene: TRBJ1-5; v_gene: TRBV10-2
CDR3aa: CASSLGTGVGYNEQFF; j_gene: TRBJ2-1; v_gene: TRBV5-8
CDR3aa: CAIREPGQGANSPLHF; j_gene: TRBJ1-6; v_gene: TRBV10-3
CDR3aa: CASSQDEPNVNEQFF; j_gene: TRBJ2-1; v_gene: TRBV14
CDR3aa: CASSLTGGKGQPQHF; j_gene: TRBJ1-5; v_gene: TRBV7-9
CDR3aa: CAWSVLDFVNTEAFF; j_gene: TRBJ1-1; v_gene: TRBV30
CDR3aa: CASSPLGVNYGYTF; j_gene: TRBJ1-2; v_gene: TRBV5-1
CDR3aa: CASSTSPAGTGELFF; j_gene: TRBJ2-2; v_gene: TRBV19
CDR3aa: CSVDRGEKLFF; j_gene: TRBJ1-4; v_gene: TRBV29-1
CDR3aa: CASSRSGQGYGYTF; j_gene: TRBJ1-2; v_gene: TRBV5-4
CDR3aa: CAQSRTVYNEQFF; j_gene: TRBJ2-1; v_gene: TRBV30
CDR3aa: CATSESGTSGGEQFF; j_gene: TRBJ2-1; v_gene: TRBV24-1
CDR3aa: CASSLTSSGMQEQYF; j_gene: TRBJ2-7; v_gene: TRBV11-2
CDR3aa: CATSRDRNTPYGYTF; j_gene: TRBJ1-2; v_gene: TRBV15
CDR3aa: CASSGIQGGTGELFF; j_gene: TRBJ2-2; v_gene: TRBV5-1
CDR3aa: CASSLVDEGQNNEKLFF; j_gene: TRBJ1-4; v_gene: TRBV4-1
CDR3aa: CASSEGVTGELFF; j_gene: TRBJ2-2; v_gene: TRBV9
CDR3aa: CASSSDRGLGSNQPQHF; j_gene: TRBJ1-5; v_gene: TRBV7-9
CDR3aa: CASSERGGEHNEQFF; j_gene: TRBJ2-1; v_gene: TRBV6-4
CDR3aa: CAISGQSDEQFF; j_gene: TRBJ2-1; v_gene: TRBV10-3
CDR3aa: CASSSSGTGRYEQYF; j_gene: TRBJ2-7; v_gene: TRBV28
CDR3aa: CASSVGASGRYEQYF; j_gene: TRBJ2-7; v_gene: TRBV9
CDR3aa: CASSRIQGAYNEQFF; j_gene: TRBJ2-1; v_gene: TRBV5-1
CDR3aa: CASSFRLAGITDTQYF; j_gene: TRBJ2-3; v_gene: TRBV19
CDR3aa: CASSLVGTGKGGGSPLHF; j_gene: TRBJ1-6; v_gene: TRBV5-5
CDR3aa: CASSTGGAKNYGYTF; j_gene: TRBJ1-2; v_gene: TRBV28
CDR3aa: CASSSGLYTGELFF; j_gene: TRBJ2-2; v_gene: TRBV28
CDR3aa: CASSQVVGLKFYNEQFF; j_gene: TRBJ2-1; v_gene: TRBV4-1
CDR3aa: CASRMGQGAYGYTF; j_gene: TRBJ1-2; v_gene: TRBV2
CDR3aa: CASSPRGRSYEQYF; j_gene: TRBJ2-7; v_gene: TRBV19
CDR3aa: CASSQFSGTSGFSSYNEQFF; j_gene: TRBJ2-1; v_gene: TRBV14
CDR3aa: CASSQWASPYNEQFF; j_gene: TRBJ2-1; v_gene: TRBV7-7
CDR3aa: CASSSLAGRAFF; j_gene: TRBJ1-1; v_gene: TRBV11-2
CDR3aa: CASSLVGSGFIEQYF; j_gene: TRBJ2-7; v_gene: TRBV5-1
CDR3aa: CSASKGVGGNTIYF; j_gene: TRBJ1-3; v_gene: TRBV20-1
CDR3aa: CASIPDMSSYNEQFF; j_gene: TRBJ2-1; v_gene: TRBV5-1
CDR3aa: CASSLGLATDTQYF; j_gene: TRBJ2-3; v_gene: TRBV7-9
CDR3aa: CASSVGMTGGDTEAFF; j_gene: TRBJ1-1; v_gene: TRBV9
CDR3aa: CASGPGHSTNEKLFF; j_gene: TRBJ1-4; v_gene: TRBV19
CDR3aa: CASSLGQGFTEAFF; j_gene: TRBJ1-1; v_gene: TRBV7-2
CDR3aa: CASRPGQTNEKLFF; j_gene: TRBJ1-4; v_gene: TRBV18